The TCR beta chain described here comes from a study of shared clonotypes between healthy human individuals. Bulk PBMC genomic DNA spanned ten immunoSEQ deep plates. Assay used: immunoSEQ multiplex PCR; TCRdb lists only in-frame clones, some missing. Of some 450,000 clones in the sample, roughly three quarters were seen once. The germline V gene has CDR1 SNHLY and CDR2 FYNNEI. This CDR3 region has 13 residues. Trimming took 5 bases from V and 6 from J; bases not matched to a gene: 6. Those who donated, Caucasian adults without exception, all lived in Nashville, Tennessee. Genomic DNA from unsorted samples was obtained from 80 million to 100 million PBMCs (per sample). On this clone: Its target is unknown. Different DNA sequences within this sample yield the same CDR3.

General study points: Specimens sampled were limited to blood, with tissue repertoires likely differing.

The origin of this receptor is a woman between 35 and 50 years old in good health. Some clones in this sample may be carry-over from other donors' samples. What was sequenced was PBMCs. This chain joins TRBV2 and TRBJ1-2, with TRBD1 identical over 7 bases. CDR3 sequence (DNA): TGTGCCAGCAGTCCAACCGGGACAGATGGCTACACCTTC. Translation gives CASSPTGTDGYTF.